Shown below are 22 T cell receptor beta chains from a single sample sequenced in a study of blood T cells in healthy people across ages. The use of a sample-barcoded 5' primer and a J-beta primer mix characterized a second PCR of about 6 to 11 cycles. TCRdb re-analysed the 5' RACE reads in MiXCR, keeping a single row per CDR3 protein. The profile covers roughly 2 million distinct CDR3 sequences, with around half appearing a single time and around 2.1% taken by the ten largest. The sample taken for sequencing was blood. The source of these receptors is a woman aged 40 to 50 in good health.

This clonotype occurred many times. The chain has TRBV29-1 and TRBJ2-5; the D gene is possibly TRBD1 (5 bases). Germline loops: CDR1 SQVTM, CDR2 ANQGSEA. The CDR3 covers 12 residues. V lost 4 bases to trimming and J lost 4 bases, with 10 bases between them. The CDR3 DNA follows: TGCAGCGTTGTTCGGCAGGGAGAGACCCAGTACTTC. It is translated as CSVVRQGETQYF.

The chain carries TRBV6-5 and TRBJ1-3, with D unresolved. Per the germline V gene, CDR1 is MNHEY and CDR2 is SVGAGI. Between the trimmed V and J ends, which lost 2 bases and 2 bases, there was a span of 7 bases. The length of the CDR3 is 14 residues. The CDR3 here is CASSYRAAGNTIYF. In DNA form, the CDR3 reads TGTGCCAGCAGTTACCGGGCTGCTGGAAACACCATATATTTT.

The chain joins TRBV10-3 to TRBJ2-3, with D possibly TRBD2 on 6 matching bases. The CDR3 is made up of 15 amino acids. Trimming took 3 bases from V and 0 from J, leaving 10 bases between them. Germline V gives CDR1 ENHRY, CDR2 SYGVKD. The CDR3, as DNA: TGTGCCATCAGTGACGGGAGCCCTAGCACAGATACGCAGTATTTT. It translates to CAISDGSPSTDTQYF.

V gene TRBV4-3 combines with J gene TRBJ1-2; D possibly corresponds to TRBD1 (5 bases). This CDR3 region has 17 residues. Trimming removed 3 bases from V and 4 bases from J, with 21 bases in between. The germline V gene encodes CDR1 LGHNA and CDR2 YSLEER. CDR3 coding DNA: TGCGCCAGCAGCCACGATCTAGGGGAAGGTTCGGCCTATGGCTACACCTTC. Protein product: CASSHDLGEGSAYGYTF.

J is TRBJ2-7 and V is TRBV13; D remains ambiguous. Trimming stripped 1 base from V and 3 bases from J, with 10 bases between. The germline CDR1 and CDR2 sequences are PRHDT and FYEKMQ (reference sequence). There are 14 residues in the CDR3. The chain's CDR3 is CASSLVSQRYEQYF. CDR3 DNA sequence: TGTGCCAGCAGCTTAGTGTCCCAACGCTACGAGCAGTACTTC.

This chain links TRBV7-2 with TRBJ2-5, with 9 bases that match TRBD1. Trimming removed 4 bases from V and 7 bases from J; junction bases left unmatched: 10. In germline, CDR1 is SGHTA, CDR2 FQGNSA. The CDR3 sequence is 15 residues long. The DNA of the CDR3 is TGTGCCAGCAGCTACGGGGGACAGGGCAAAGGGACCCAGTACTTC. This sequence encodes CASSYGGQGKGTQYF. The full variable domain, completed using reference TRBV7-2 and TRBJ2-5, is GAGVSQSPSNKVTEKGKDVELRCDPISGHTALYWYRQSLGQGLEFLIYFQGNSAPDKSGLPSDRFSAERTGGSVSTLTIQRTQQEDSAVYLCASSYGGQGKGTQYFGPGTRLLVL.

The sample holds a few counts of this clonotype. The J gene is TRBJ2-7, the V gene TRBV4-3; 13 nucleotides agree with TRBD2. CDR1 and CDR2 from the germline V gene are LGHNA and YSLEER. V shed 0 bases and J 4 bases; nucleotides not matched to a gene: 9. The CDR3 length is 18 residues. The chain's CDR3 is CASSQEQTSGGRAYEQYF. CDR3 in DNA: TGCGCCAGCAGCCAAGAGCAGACTAGCGGGGGGCGAGCGTACGAGCAGTACTTC.

J is TRBJ2-5 and V is TRBV20-1; 9 positions match TRBD1. With the DNA end fitting TRBJ2-7 better, the J assignment may be wrong. This CDR3 spans 15 amino acids. Germline CDR1 and CDR2: DFQATT and SNEGSKA (reference sequence). CDR3 DNA sequence: TGCAGTGCTAAAAGAACCCCGGGACAGGGATCCGAGCAGTACTTC. It translates to CSAKRTPGQGSEQYF.

This clonotype showed up just a few times. The chain uses TRBV7-3 and TRBJ2-6; tentative D call: TRBD1 (5 bases). Germline loops: CDR1 SGHTA, CDR2 FQGTGA. The CDR3 sequence is 16 residues long. The V and J ends lost 4 bases and 0 bases respectively, with 10 bases between them. The CDR3 here is CASSWGSGSGANVLTF. For the CDR3, the DNA is TGTGCCAGCAGCTGGGGCTCGGGCTCTGGGGCCAACGTCCTGACTTTC.

The genes are TRBV5-1 and TRBJ2-5; 11 bases align to TRBD2. Germline trimming cut 5 bases from V and 1 base from J; bases unmatched to any gene: 4. Per germline, CDR1 SGHRS and CDR2 YFSETQ. The CDR3 runs to 15 residues. The CDR3 bases are TGCGCCAGCAGAGACGGACTAGCGGGCCAAGAGACCCAGTACTTC. It yields the protein CASRDGLAGQETQYF.

The chain couples TRBV9 to TRBJ1-2; unclear D gene. V was shortened by 3 bases and J by 5 bases, with 17 bases between the two germline ends. This CDR3 is built from 15 residues. Germline assignment: CDR1 SGDLS and CDR2 YYNGEE. The CDR3 sequence is CASSGYRTEYYGYTF. CDR3 nucleotides: TGTGCCAGCAGCGGATATAGGACGGAATATTATGGCTACACCTTC. Drawing the rest from reference TRBV9 and TRBJ1-2, the complete variable domain is DSGVTQTPKHLITATGQRVTLRCSPRSGDLSVYWYQQSLDQGLQFLIQYYNGEERAKGNILERFSAQQFPDLHSELNLSSLELGDSALYFCASSGYRTEYYGYTFGSGTRLTVV.

This sequence joins TRBV13 and TRBJ1-1, with 7 bases lining up with TRBD1. Germline V gives CDR1 PRHDT, CDR2 FYEKMQ (reference sequence). The CDR3 is made up of 16 amino acids. J lost 8 bases, V lost 5 bases, and 17 bases had no gene match. The CDR3: CASSPRGHRGETEAFF. CDR3 bases: TGTGCCAGCAGCCCGAGAGGGCACAGGGGTGAGACGGAAGCTTTCTTT.

The chain couples TRBV4-2 to TRBJ1-5; TRBD1 matches at 7 bases. This CDR3 has 16 residues. V trimming: 0 bases; J trimming: 4 bases; junction bases outside the gene matches: 6. Germline V lookup: CDR1 LGHNA, CDR2 YNFKEQ. CDR3 protein: CASSQDSRGTNQPQHF. For the CDR3, the DNA is TGTGCCAGCAGCCAAGACTCCAGGGGGACAAATCAGCCCCAGCATTTT.

The chain carries TRBV11-2 and TRBJ2-1; D is possibly TRBD1 or TRBD2 (6 bases each). From germline, CDR1 is SGHAT and CDR2 FQNNGV. The CDR3 has 14 amino acids. V gave up 5 bases and J gave up 4 bases, with 12 bases separating them. In DNA, the CDR3 is TGTGCCAGCAGCCCGGGGGCCAATTACAATGAGCAGTTCTTC. Protein product: CASSPGANYNEQFF.

This clonotype occurred many times. J is TRBJ2-6 and V is TRBV3-1; D is unresolved. Germline V gene lookup returns CDR1 LGHDT and CDR2 YNNKEL (reference sequence). The CDR3 consists of 16 residues. Trimming stripped 0 bases from V and 0 bases from J, with 6 bases between. This CDR3 is CASSQDQTSGANVLTF. CDR3 DNA sequence: TGTGCCAGCAGCCAAGATCAGACCTCTGGGGCCAACGTCCTGACTTTC. Variable domain in full (rest from reference TRBV3-1 and TRBJ2-6): DTAVSQTPKYLVTQMGNDKSIKCEQNLGHDTMYWYKQDSKKFLKIMFSYNNKELIINETVPNRFSPKSPDKAHLNLHINSLELGDSAVYFCASSQDQTSGANVLTFGAGSRLTVL.

This clonotype has more than one count but fewer than ten. The chain has TRBV4-1 and TRBJ2-2; D unresolved. Germline CDR1 is MGHRA and CDR2 is YSYEKL. V was pared by 1 base and J by 4 bases, with 10 bases between. The CDR3 is 15 residues long. The DNA for the CDR3 is TGCGCCAGCAGCCAAGGATCACTGGGCACCGGGGAGCTGTTTTTT. This sequence encodes CASSQGSLGTGELFF.

V usage is TRBV7-2 and J usage is TRBJ2-3; D uncertain. The germline V and J ends were trimmed by 0 bases and 3 bases, with 7 bases remaining between them. Germline V CDR1 and CDR2: SGHTA, FQGNSA. The CDR3 contains 14 residues. Here the CDR3 DNA reads TGTGCCAGCAGCTTAGCACCCGATACAGATACGCAGTATTTT. Residues: CASSLAPDTDTQYF.

The CDR3 here is CASSPRGQSSYEQYF. The CDR3 region has the DNA TGTGCCAGCAGCCCCCGCGGCCAGAGTTCCTACGAGCAGTACTTC. The V and J genes are TRBV7-2 and TRBJ2-7; D is undetermined. Looked up from germline, CDR1 is SGHTA and CDR2 is FQGNSA. V lost 5 bases and J lost 1, with 15 bases in between. The CDR3 loop spans 15 amino acids.

V is TRBV25-1 and J is TRBJ2-1; TRBD1 aligns across 11 bases. Germline trimming cut 8 bases from V and 13 bases from J; bases unmatched to any gene: 19. The CDR3 is made up of 16 amino acids. Germline CDR1 and CDR2: MGHDK and SYGVNS. The CDR3 DNA follows: TGTGCCAGCCTAAAGGGGACAGGGGGTCGAAGGGAGACCCAGTTCTTC. Encoded protein: CASLKGTGGRRETQFF.

The chain combines TRBV11-2 with TRBJ1-5; D is uncertain. V was cut by 5 bases and J by 6 bases, with 11 bases left in between. The CDR3 runs to 13 residues. Germline V lookup: CDR1 SGHAT, CDR2 FQNNGV. The CDR3 reads CASSIDGVQPQHF. Here the CDR3 DNA reads TGTGCCAGCAGCATCGACGGGGTTCAGCCCCAGCATTTT.

V gene TRBV11-2 combines with J gene TRBJ2-7; D gene uncertain. There are 16 residues in the CDR3. The V gene lost 0 bases and the J gene lost 5 bases, with 17 bases spanning the gap. Per the germline V gene, CDR1 is SGHAT and CDR2 is FQNNGV. Here the CDR3 DNA reads TGTGCCAGCAGCTTAGATACGTCGTCAGGTCCGGACGAGCAGTACTTC. It is translated as CASSLDTSSGPDEQYF.

The chain carries TRBV27 and TRBJ2-5; no clear D. This CDR3 contains 16 residues. Per the germline V gene, CDR1 is MNHEY and CDR2 is SMNVEV (reference sequence). V shed 2 bases and J shed 5 bases, with 18 bases lying between them. This CDR3 reads CASSLPDRVPPETQYF. The CDR3 nucleotides read TGTGCCAGCAGTTTACCCGACCGGGTCCCCCCGGAGACCCAGTACTTC.